The source of this TCR beta chain is a study of identical twins (dated by TCRdb to about 2016). A note on the overall study: The study deep-sequenced TCR alpha and beta repertoires from monozygotic twins, unrelated adults of various ages and cord blood to test whether fetal clonotypes persist. Replicate twin experiments were performed at different times using different library preparation protocols to rule out contamination. Results the study describes overall, beyond this receptor: In beta out-of-frame sequences, excess twin sharing was weaker, because having fewer shared sequences lowered the signal-to-noise ratio. Recombination models systematically underestimated out-of-frame TCR alpha sharing in monozygotic twins but agreed with sharing between unrelated individuals. Zero-insertion analyses could be partly confounded by invariant T cells such as MAIT and iNKT, although diverse VJ usage argued against such confounding for most clonotypes. Fewer insertions were carried by abundant cord blood beta clonotypes; a weaker similar trend was observed in young adult naive repertoires, while no such trend was observed in memory repertoires. Compared with coincidental sharing between unrelated individuals, out-of-frame TCR alpha sequences shared between twins showed an excess of sequences with low generation probability. Because the same donors could not be followed over many years, the conclusions depended on cross-sectional statistical analysis.

The library was produced with 5' RACE. Sequencing used an Illumina HiSeq 2000. Template switching added a universal primer binding site, and the final cDNA carried a unique molecular identifier that allowed TCR cDNA molecules to be counted accurately. Specific primers in the conserved constant-segment region were used to synthesize first-strand cDNA for TCR alpha and beta chains. To control for contamination, every cDNA library was double barcoded, receiving both a SMART-Mk sample barcode and Illumina barcodes. TruSeq adapter sequences along with Illumina sample barcodes were introduced in two successive PCR steps. Sequencing of the TCR alpha and beta cDNA libraries was done on the Illumina HiSeq platform using custom primers. Concerning the study's data processing: MiGEC processed the raw reads to extract unique molecular identifiers, while MiXCR was used to determine the CDR3 positions. For each individual, recombination models were inferred using an EM algorithm with the repgenHMM and IGoR tools. The analysis of shared clonotypes was done with the tcR package in R, with sharing normalized by the product of cloneset sizes. To study raw recombination free of thymic and clonal selection effects, out-of-frame nonproductive sequences were analyzed. Using fastp at Q25 and MiXCR, TCRdb reprocessed the public reads and kept productive beta chains. A single entry per CDR3 protein holds the most common genes and DNA from its merged rows. These V and J calls rely on TCRdb rather than the paper's analysis. This sample comprises 600,000 to 800,000 distinct CDR3 sequences, around 21% of them detected only once. Together, the top ten hold about 4.3% of the sample.

CDR1 and CDR2 are drawn from the germline V gene (reference sequence): LNHNV, YYDKDF. Its CDR3 holds 15 amino acids, cysteine through phenylalanine. Of all the DNA, just the CDR3 is kept, 45 bases in frame from base 1. Trimming removed 3 bases from V and 3 bases from J, leaving 14 bases between the germline ends. Every donor was a healthy Caucasian. Three pairs of female monozygotic twins, all aged roughly 18 to 29 years, made up the twin cohort. RNA for TCR libraries was isolated from peripheral blood mononuclear cells. This clonotype was detected a few times. Which antigen it targets is not known. No quality values exist for individual bases; no much larger clone is one base distant. The same sample was also studied in work on T cells expressing NK-cell markers. The second study's authors report: TCR beta-chain repertoires were profiled in sorted CD3+CD56+NKG2C+, CD3+CD56+NKG2C- and CD3+CD56-NKG2C+ T-cell subsets from fewer than 10 donors. Most of the eight sequenced donors were HCMV-seropositive and one was HCMV-seronegative. In several experiments an anti-gammadeltaTCR antibody was added to restrict sorting to alphabetaTCR-expressing T cells. In several donors, the dominant CD3+CD56+NKG2C+ clonotypes were found to rank among the top 10 CD8+ clonotypes and to make up about 1.0-7.0% of CD8+ T cells. Those dominant clonotypes were again the most abundant among CD3+CD56-NKG2C+ cells in a handful of donors, at about 28.3-60.1%. Whether the expanded NKG2C-expressing T cell clones were specific for HCMV antigens remained unclear. The eight sequenced donors were randomly selected healthy volunteers, three men and five women. HCMV serostatus was determined by detecting HCMV-specific IgG in serum with a commercial ELISA kit. For a handful of donors, unsorted PBMC were also used to sequence bulk peripheral blood T-cell repertoires. MIGEC was used to demultiplex reads and group the reads by UMI, and MiTCR was used to assemble and quantify clonotypes. Only TCR cDNA sequences supported by at least two reads were kept to exclude erroneous sequences. The tcR package was used for downstream repertoire analysis, and clonotypes were matched between fractions using CDR3 nucleotide sequence together with V segment. VDJmatch was used to annotate antigen specificity against VDJdb, with one amino acid substitution in CDR3 allowed.

Recombination connected TRBV15 to TRBJ1-1; no D gene is confidently identified. Source material: PBMCs. The TCR sequence derives from a woman younger than 35 in good health. Here is the DNA: TGTGCCACCAGCAGTGTCCTGTTGGGAGACACTGAAGCTTTCTTT. Its translation reads: CATSSVLLGDTEAFF. Supplemented by the reference TRBV15 and TRBJ1-1 proteins around the CDR3, the complete variable domain is DAMVIQNPRYQVTQFGKPVTLSCSQTLNHNVMYWYQQKSSQAPKLLFHYYDKDFNNEADTPDNFQSRRPNTSFCFLDIRSPGLGDTAMYLCATSSVLLGDTEAFFGQGTRLTVV.